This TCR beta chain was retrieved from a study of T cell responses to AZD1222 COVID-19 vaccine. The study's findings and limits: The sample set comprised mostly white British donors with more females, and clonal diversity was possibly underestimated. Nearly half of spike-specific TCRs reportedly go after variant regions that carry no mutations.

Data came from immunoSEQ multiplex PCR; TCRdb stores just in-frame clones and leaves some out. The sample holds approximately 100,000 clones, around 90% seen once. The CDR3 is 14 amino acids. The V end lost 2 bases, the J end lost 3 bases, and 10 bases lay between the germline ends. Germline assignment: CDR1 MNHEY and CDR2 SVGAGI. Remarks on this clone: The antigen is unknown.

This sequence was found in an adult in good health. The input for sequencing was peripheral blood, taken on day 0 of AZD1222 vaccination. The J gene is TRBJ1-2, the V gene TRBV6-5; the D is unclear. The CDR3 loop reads CASSYGLNYYGYTF. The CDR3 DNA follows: TGTGCCAGCAGTTACGGTCTGAACTACTATGGCTACACCTTC.